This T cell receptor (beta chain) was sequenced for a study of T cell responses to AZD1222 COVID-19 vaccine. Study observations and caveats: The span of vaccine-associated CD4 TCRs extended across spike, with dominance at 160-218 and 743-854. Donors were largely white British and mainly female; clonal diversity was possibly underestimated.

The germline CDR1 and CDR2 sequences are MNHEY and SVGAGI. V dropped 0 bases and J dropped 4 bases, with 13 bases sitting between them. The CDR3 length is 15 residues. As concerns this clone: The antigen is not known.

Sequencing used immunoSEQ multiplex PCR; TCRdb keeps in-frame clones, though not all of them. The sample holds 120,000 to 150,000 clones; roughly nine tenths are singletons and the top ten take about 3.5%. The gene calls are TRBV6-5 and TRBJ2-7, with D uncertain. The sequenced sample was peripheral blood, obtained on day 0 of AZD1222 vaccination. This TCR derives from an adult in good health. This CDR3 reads CASSYSSDLLYEQYF. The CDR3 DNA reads TGTGCCAGCAGTTACTCGTCGGACCTGCTATACGAGCAGTACTTC.